The TCR beta chain described here comes from a study of shared clonotypes between healthy human individuals (dated by TCRdb to about 2020). Regarding the study in general: The cohort comprised a couple of women and three men aged 18 to 49 years. To estimate repertoire size and how much clonotype sharing occurs between individuals, the study deeply sequenced the blood TCR repertoires of about five healthy adults. Each donor's leukapheresis produced roughly between roughly 0.85 and 9.5 billion PBMCs. For each donor, three plates each were used for CD4 naive and CD4 memory, two plates were used for CD8 naive, and one plate was used for CD8 memory. Different laboratories and diverse techniques were used to prepare libraries and sequence TCR repertoires, to increase sequencing depth and limit assay-specific biases.

Study-wide conclusions, independent of this receptor: Larger estimated clonotype richness was generally found for naive subsets than for memory subsets. Sampling was restricted to blood, and TCR repertoires in tissue are likely to differ from TCR repertoires in blood. Compared with non-shared clonotypes, clonotypes shared by all four sorted-subset donors had higher generation probabilities. Because the study included a small number of donors, the genetic and exposure-history diversity represented was limited. Roughly 5% of naive CD4, around 3.6% of naive CD8, about 2.1% of memory CD4, and more than 0.35% of memory CD8 clonotypes were shared across a few donors. Pairwise subsampling led to the expectation that sequencing depth would affect the degree of clonotype sharing among donors. Even with the large sequencing depth, rarefaction of the sorted-subset datasets indicated that sequencing was incomplete.

Using the deep immunoSEQ assay, TCR CDR3 regions were amplified from genomic DNA by multiplex PCR. Extracted genomic DNA from each cell subset was distributed evenly across all wells of several immunoSEQ 96-well plates, and each plate was treated as a replicate. For sorted subsets, each replicate PCR was loaded with about 0.2 ug genomic DNA, equivalent to some 31,000 T cell genomes. The purified libraries were quantified using a Qubit 3.0 fluorometer, sized with a Bioanalyzer 2100, and then quantified again using the KAPA Library Quantification kit. A separate single-read 150-cycle Illumina NextSeq 550 flow cell was used to sequence each immunoSEQ 96-well plate. The original methods were these. Because only junctional sequences without quality scores were contained in the immunoSEQ output, filtering matching that applied to full-length reads could not be performed. Sequences were annotated with PyIR, a Python wrapper for IgBLAST v1.9, and V/J genes and CDR3 were assigned using IMGT germline references. Any read was removed if the V/J assignment was weak (E-value above 1e-6), the CDR3 was missing, or the read contained stop codons, out-of-frame junctions, or ambiguous translated residues. V3J clonotypes were defined by identical inferred V gene, J gene, and CDR3 amino acid sequence. Percentage overlap between repertoires was calculated by dividing the number of shared unique clonotypes by the size of the smaller repertoire. Richness of each repertoire was evaluated using RTK rarefaction, the Chao1 estimator, and Recon v2.1 estimates of unobserved clonotypes. OLGA was used to compute generation probabilities for all TCRbeta clonotypes that the gDNA method yielded from four donors. The immuneACCESS repertoire file appears here via TCRdb, limited to in-frame rearrangements. These files lack a portion of the clones; in checked studies, under half of the deficit traces to unresolved V genes, and the cause of the others is not known. V, J and clone size are those of that table, while D and trimming were read from the DNA. The sample table contains roughly 2.5 million clones; only one count was recorded for approximately 90% of them. More than 0.12% of the sample goes to the ten largest clones.

V loses 2 bases of germline sequence and J loses 5 bases, and the interval between the two ends is 19 bases. CDR1 is given as SGHRS and CDR2 as YFSETQ, both from the germline V gene. The CDR3 holds 16 amino acids from the cysteine to the phenylalanine. Only CDR3 DNA remains: 48 bases, in frame from the first base. Regarding this clone: Its antigen specificity is not known. No qualities accompany the bases; no much larger clone lies one base away.

Donors were healthy HIV-negative adults with no recently reported acute infections or vaccinations. Every donor was a Caucasian adult living in Nashville, Tennessee, USA. CD4+ T cells were enriched by magnetic negative selection; naive cells were then positively selected on CD45RA, and the negative fraction formed the memory subset. Blood was obtained by leukapheresis, after which PBMCs were separated by Ficoll-Histopaque density gradient centrifugation and cryopreserved in liquid nitrogen vapor phase. Analytical flow cytometry was used to check the purity and quantity of every magnetically sorted T cell population. Genomic DNA was isolated from each sorted fraction and quantified by UV absorbance on a Nanodrop 2000c.

The clonotype was recovered from a young man in good health. Here the chain combines TRBV5-1 and TRBJ2-5; the D gene lacks a confident call. Sequenced sample: naive CD4+ T cells sorted from blood. Read against the paper, the sample's cell subset or site label means: CD45RA+ positively selected. The sequenced DNA is TGCGCCAGCAGCTTACTCTCGGATAGCCTGAGGGAGACCCAGTACTTC. The encoded protein is CASSLLSDSLRETQYF.